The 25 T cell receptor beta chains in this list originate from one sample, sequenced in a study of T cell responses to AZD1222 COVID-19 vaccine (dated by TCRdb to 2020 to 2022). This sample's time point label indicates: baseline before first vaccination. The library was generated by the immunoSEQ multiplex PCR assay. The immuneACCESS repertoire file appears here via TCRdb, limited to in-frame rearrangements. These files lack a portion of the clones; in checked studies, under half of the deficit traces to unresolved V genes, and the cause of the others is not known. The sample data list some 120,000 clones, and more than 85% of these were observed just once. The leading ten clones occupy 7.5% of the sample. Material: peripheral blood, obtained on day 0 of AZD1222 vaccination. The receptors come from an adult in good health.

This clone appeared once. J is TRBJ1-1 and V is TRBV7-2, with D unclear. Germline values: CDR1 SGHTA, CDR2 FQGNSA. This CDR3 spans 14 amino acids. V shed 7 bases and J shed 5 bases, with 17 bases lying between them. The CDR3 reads CASNPAAGRTEAFF. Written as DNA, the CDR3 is TGTGCCAGCAACCCAGCGGCGGGGAGAACTGAAGCTTTCTTT.

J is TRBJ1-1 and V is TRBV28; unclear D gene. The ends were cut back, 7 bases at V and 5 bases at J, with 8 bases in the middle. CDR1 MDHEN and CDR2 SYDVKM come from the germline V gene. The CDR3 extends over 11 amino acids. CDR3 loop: CASKRLTEAFF. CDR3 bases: TGTGCCAGCAAACGTTTGACTGAAGCTTTCTTT.

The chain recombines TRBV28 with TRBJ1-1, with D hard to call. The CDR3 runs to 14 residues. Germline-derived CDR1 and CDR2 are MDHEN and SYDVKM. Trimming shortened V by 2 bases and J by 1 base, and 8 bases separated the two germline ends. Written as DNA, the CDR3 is TGTGCCAGCAGTTTACGGGGAGCGAACACTGAAGCTTTCTTT. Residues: CASSLRGANTEAFF.

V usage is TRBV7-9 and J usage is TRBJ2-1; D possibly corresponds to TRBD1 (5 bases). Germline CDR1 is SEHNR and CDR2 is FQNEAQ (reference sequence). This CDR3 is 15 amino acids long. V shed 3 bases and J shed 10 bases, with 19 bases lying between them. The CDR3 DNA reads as TGTGCCAGCAGCTTGGTACAGGATATCCGTTGGGAGCAGTTCTTC. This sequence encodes CASSLVQDIRWEQFF.

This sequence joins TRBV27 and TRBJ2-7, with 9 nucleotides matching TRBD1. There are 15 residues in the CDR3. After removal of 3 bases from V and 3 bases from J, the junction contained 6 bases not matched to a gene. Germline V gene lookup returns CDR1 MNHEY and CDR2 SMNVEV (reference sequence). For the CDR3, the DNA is TGTGCCAGCAGTTTTGGGGGGACAGGGAACTACGAGCAGTACTTC. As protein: CASSFGGTGNYEQYF.

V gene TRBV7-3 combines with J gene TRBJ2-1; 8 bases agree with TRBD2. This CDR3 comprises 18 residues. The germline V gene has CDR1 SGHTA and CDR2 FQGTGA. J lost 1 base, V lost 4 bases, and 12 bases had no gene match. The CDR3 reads CASSSSASGRTSYNEQFF. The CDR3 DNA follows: TGTGCCAGCAGCTCGAGTGCTAGCGGGCGGACTTCCTACAATGAGCAGTTCTTC.

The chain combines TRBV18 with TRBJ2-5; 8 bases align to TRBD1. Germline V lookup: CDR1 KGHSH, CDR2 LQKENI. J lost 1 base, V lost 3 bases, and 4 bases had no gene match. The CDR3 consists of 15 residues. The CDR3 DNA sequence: TGTGCCAGCTCACCCAAAACAGGGGGCCAAGAGACCCAGTACTTC. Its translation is CASSPKTGGQETQYF.

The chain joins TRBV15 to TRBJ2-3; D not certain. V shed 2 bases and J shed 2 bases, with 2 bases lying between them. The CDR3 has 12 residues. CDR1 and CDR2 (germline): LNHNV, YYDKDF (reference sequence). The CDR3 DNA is TGTGCCACCAGCAGATTCACAGATACGCAGTATTTT. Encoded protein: CATSRFTDTQYF. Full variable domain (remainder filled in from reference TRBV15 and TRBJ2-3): DAMVIQNPRYQVTQFGKPVTLSCSQTLNHNVMYWYQQKSSQAPKLLFHYYDKDFNNEADTPDNFQSRRPNTSFCFLDIRSPGLGDTAMYLCATSRFTDTQYFGPGTRLTVL.

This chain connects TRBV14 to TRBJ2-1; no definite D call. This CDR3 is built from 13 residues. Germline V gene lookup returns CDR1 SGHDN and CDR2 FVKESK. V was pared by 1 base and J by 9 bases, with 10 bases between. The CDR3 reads CASSQGRLAEQFF. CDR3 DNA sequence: TGTGCCAGCAGCCAAGGCAGGTTGGCTGAGCAGTTCTTC.

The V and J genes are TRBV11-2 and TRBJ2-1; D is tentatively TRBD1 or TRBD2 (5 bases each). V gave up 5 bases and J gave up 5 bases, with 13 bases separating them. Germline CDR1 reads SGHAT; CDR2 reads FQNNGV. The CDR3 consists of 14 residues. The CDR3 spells CASSGAWGNNEQFF. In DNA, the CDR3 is TGTGCCAGCAGCGGGGCTTGGGGGAACAATGAGCAGTTCTTC.

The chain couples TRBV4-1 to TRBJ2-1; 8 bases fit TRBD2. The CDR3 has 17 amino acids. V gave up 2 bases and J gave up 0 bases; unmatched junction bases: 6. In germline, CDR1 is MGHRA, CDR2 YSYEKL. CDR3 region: CASSQPKSGGSYNEQFF. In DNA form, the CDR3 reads TGCGCCAGCAGCCAACCAAAAAGCGGGGGCTCCTACAATGAGCAGTTCTTC.

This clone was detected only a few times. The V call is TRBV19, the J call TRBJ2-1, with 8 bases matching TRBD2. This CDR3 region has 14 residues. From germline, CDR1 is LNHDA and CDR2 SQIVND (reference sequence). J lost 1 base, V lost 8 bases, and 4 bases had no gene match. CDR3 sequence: CASRPGGSYNEQFF. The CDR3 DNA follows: TGTGCCAGTCGTCCGGGAGGGTCCTACAATGAGCAGTTCTTC.

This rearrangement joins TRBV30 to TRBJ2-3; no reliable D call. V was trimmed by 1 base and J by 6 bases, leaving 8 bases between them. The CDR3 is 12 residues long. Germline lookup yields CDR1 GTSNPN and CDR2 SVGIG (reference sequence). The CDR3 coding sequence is TGTGCCTGGAGTGGGACCCCGGATACGCAGTATTTT. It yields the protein CAWSGTPDTQYF.

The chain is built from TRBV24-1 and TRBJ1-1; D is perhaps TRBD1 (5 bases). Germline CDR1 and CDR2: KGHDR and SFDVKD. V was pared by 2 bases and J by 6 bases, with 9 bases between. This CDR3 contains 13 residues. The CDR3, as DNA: TGTGCCACCAGTGATTGGGGGGGAGCTGAAGCTTTCTTT. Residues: CATSDWGGAEAFF.

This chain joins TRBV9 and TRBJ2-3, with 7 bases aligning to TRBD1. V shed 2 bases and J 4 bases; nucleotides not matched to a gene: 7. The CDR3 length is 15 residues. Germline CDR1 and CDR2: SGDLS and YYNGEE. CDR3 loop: CASSVTGVRADTQYF. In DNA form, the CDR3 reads TGTGCCAGCAGCGTTACAGGGGTAAGGGCAGATACGCAGTATTTT.

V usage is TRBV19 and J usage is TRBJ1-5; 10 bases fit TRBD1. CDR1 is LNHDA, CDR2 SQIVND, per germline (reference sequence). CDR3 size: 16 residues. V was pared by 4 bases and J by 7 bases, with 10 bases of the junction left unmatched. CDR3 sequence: CASSTRAGTGVQPQHF. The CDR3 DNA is TGTGCCAGTAGTACAAGGGCAGGGACAGGGGTACAGCCCCAGCATTTT.

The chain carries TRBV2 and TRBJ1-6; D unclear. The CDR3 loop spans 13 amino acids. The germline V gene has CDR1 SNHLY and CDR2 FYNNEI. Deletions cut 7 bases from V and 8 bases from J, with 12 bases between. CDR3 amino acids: CASIQAEYSPLHF. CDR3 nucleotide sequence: TGTGCCAGCATTCAGGCAGAGTATTCACCCCTCCACTTT.

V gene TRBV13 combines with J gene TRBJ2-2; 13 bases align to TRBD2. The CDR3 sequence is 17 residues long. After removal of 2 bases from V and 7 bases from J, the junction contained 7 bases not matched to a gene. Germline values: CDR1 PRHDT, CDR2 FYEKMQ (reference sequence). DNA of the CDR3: TGTGCCAGCAGCTTAATAGGACTAGCGGGAGTTAACGGGGAGCTGTTTTTT. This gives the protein CASSLIGLAGVNGELFF.

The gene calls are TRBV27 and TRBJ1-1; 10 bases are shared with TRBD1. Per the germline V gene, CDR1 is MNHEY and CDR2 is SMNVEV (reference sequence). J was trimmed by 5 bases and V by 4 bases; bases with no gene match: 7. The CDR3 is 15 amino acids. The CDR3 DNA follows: TGTGCCAGCAGTTGGACAGGGGGATGGCGGACTGAAGCTTTCTTT. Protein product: CASSWTGGWRTEAFF.

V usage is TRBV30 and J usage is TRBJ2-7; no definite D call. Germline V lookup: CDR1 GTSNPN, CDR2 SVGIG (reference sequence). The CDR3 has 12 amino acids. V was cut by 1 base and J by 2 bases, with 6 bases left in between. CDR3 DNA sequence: TGTGCCTGGAGTGGAATCCCCTACGAGCAGTACTTC. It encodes CAWSGIPYEQYF.

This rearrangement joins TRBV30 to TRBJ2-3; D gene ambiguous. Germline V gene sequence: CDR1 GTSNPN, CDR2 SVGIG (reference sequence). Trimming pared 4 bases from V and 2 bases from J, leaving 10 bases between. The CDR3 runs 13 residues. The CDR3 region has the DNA TGTGCCTGGAATAAACTAAACACAGATACGCAGTATTTT. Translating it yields CAWNKLNTDTQYF.

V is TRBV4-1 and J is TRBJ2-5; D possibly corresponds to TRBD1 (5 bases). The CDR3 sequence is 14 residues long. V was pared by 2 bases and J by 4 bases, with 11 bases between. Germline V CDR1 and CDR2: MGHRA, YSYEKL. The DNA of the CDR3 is TGCGCCAGCAGCCAACAGGGTTGGGGAGAGACCCAGTACTTC. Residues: CASSQQGWGETQYF.

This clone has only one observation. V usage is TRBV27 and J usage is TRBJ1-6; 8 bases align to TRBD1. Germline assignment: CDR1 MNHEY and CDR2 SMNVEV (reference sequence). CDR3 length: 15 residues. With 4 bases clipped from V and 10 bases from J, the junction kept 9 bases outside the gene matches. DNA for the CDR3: TGTGCCAGCAGTTCAACGGACAGGGTCTACTCACCCCTCCACTTT. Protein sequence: CASSSTDRVYSPLHF.

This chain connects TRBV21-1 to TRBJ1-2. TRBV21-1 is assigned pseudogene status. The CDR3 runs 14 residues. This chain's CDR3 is CASSKWLSGVGYTF. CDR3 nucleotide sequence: TGTGCCAGCAGCAAATGGCTTTCGGGGGTTGGCTACACCTTC.

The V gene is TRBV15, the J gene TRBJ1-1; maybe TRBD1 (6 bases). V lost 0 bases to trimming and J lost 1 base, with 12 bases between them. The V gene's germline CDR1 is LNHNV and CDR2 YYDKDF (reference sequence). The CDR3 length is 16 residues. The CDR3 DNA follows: TGTGCCACCAGCAGAGATCGGGGGCGCGGGAACACTGAAGCTTTCTTT. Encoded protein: CATSRDRGRGNTEAFF.